The T cell receptor (beta chain) under discussion was sequenced for a study of molecular identifiers for immune sequencing clone quantification. TCRdb called the PCR reads again in MiXCR, with one record for every CDR3 protein. The repertoire holds roughly 6,500 distinct CDR3 sequences, with under 20% as singletons. CDR1 and CDR2 (germline): MNHEY, SVGAGI. The CDR3 contains 13 residues. With 6 bases removed from V and 5 bases from J, the gap between germline ends came to 13 bases. Judged by abundance, this clonotype is medium-sized. This receptor was obtained from a human donor in good health. Some libraries in this study had Jurkat cell RNA spiked in. This chain joins TRBV6-5 and TRBJ1-1, with D uncertain. Specimen: naive CD8+ T cells from blood, with Jurkat cell RNA spiked in. Subset denoted: FACS-sorted CD8+CD4-CCR7+CD45RA+ naive T cells. The CDR3 DNA reads as TGTGCCAGCAGCCTCGGGCAGAGTACTGAAGCTTTCTTT. The encoded protein is CASSLGQSTEAFF.